Detailed here is one T cell receptor (beta chain). Its antigen remains unidentified. Base qualities are not recorded, but no much larger clone differs from it by a single base. This sample is part of a study of blood T cells in healthy people across ages (dated by TCRdb to the mid-2010s). Study-wide context: Template switching captured roughly one uniquely barcoded TCR beta cDNA molecule per two T cells in model experiments. Using deep sequencing normalized with unique cDNA molecular identifiers, the study measured how TCR beta repertoire diversity changes with age. Four age groups were formed from the donors: young (average around 15 years), middle-aged (around 41), aged (approximately 60) and long-lived (about 75). Two additional independent replicas of 1 million unique cDNA reads from the same blood draw were analyzed for two donors (one aged 18 to 29 and one aged 80 or older). Broad study findings and their caveats: A strong correlation was found between observed TCR beta diversity and the percentage of naive T cells measured by flow cytometry. Because profiling used bulk unsorted PBMCs, naive and antigen-experienced compartments could not be compared conclusively. Because donor CMV infection status was unknown, age-related changes in expanded clonotypes were potentially confounded. Estimates of total diversity based on one million sequenced T cells were considered lower bounds and underestimates. Compared with the aged group, the long-lived group had more naive CD4+ T cells, fewer expanded clones and increased TCR diversity, a pattern suggesting age selection. Observed TCR beta diversity per million T cells fell roughly linearly with age, and a significant reduction was already apparent by age roughly 40.

The library was generated by 5' RACE. TCRdb shows the sequencer as Illumina HiSeq 2500. A second PCR of about 7 to 12 cycles was run with a J-beta primer mix and a sample-barcoded 5' primer. A unique molecular identifier was introduced onto each TCR beta cDNA molecule by a template-switch 5' adaptor carrying 12 random nucleotides. Each sample yielded at least 2.5 million CDR3-containing paired-end reads. First-strand cDNA synthesis was performed from all RNA using the Mint cDNA synthesis kit, with priming by a TRBC-specific oligonucleotide. Following uracil-DNA glycosylase treatment, a first 18-cycle PCR with universal primers M1SS and BC2_uni_R was performed on all cDNA. The authors' analysis ran thus. For normalization, 1 million high-quality reads were randomly selected from each sample, with every read carrying a distinct molecular identifier. Reads sharing molecular identifiers were discarded rather than binned into consensus sequences. MiTCR, with a Q25 quality threshold and the strictest error-elimination algorithm, was used for CDR3 identification, clonotype clustering and error correction. A nonparametric unseen species model with Euler transformation was used to estimate a lower bound on total TCR beta diversity. Starting from the raw public reads, TCRdb applied fastp trimming at Q25, assembled clones with MiXCR and retained in-frame beta chains. Here each entry gathers all rows of one CDR3 protein and keeps the most common genes and DNA. The V and J calls come from TCRdb's annotation, not from the publication. This sample gives fewer than 1,200,000 distinct CDR3 sequences in total; roughly 24% of them show up just once. The ten largest make up around 0.75% of the sample.

The donors were about 40 Caucasian individuals from Russia, aged roughly 6 to 90 years, who were systemically healthy. Approximately 11 milliliters of peripheral blood were drawn from each donor into EDTA-treated Vacutainer tubes. PBMCs were isolated by Ficoll-Paque density-gradient centrifugation, with at least 7 million obtained per sample. Total RNA was extracted from PBMCs with Trizol reagent, with at least 5.5 micrograms obtained per sample. Naive CD45RAhigh/CD27high T cell percentages were measured by flow cytometry on a PBMC aliquot from every donor. The germline V gene yields MNHEY for CDR1 and SVGEGT for CDR2. The CDR3 numbers 13 residues from cysteine through phenylalanine. The kept DNA is CDR3 alone, 39 bases in frame from the first base. V is reduced by 2 bases and J by 5 bases, leaving a spacing of 9 bases between them. The sample was also reused in another study, on T cells of mothers and their children. The second publication reports: The donors were nine systemically healthy Caucasian individuals, made up of three mothers and their six children. cDNA synthesis used all of the extracted RNA, with roughly 1.5 ug of RNA in each 15 ul reaction. In the second PCR, the M1S primer added sample barcodes and 2-4 random nucleotides. Over 8.5 million TCR beta CDR3 reads came from each mother, compared with some 3 million reads from each child. In both related and unrelated pairs, thymic selection shapes the output of TCR recombination in a similar way, with inherited differences having only a minor effect. Normalized repertoire overlap was always slightly but never significantly higher in related than unrelated mother-child pairs. No persistent microchimeric T cell clones were detected, at a sensitivity of roughly 100 clones per million clonotypes. To look for features that set related mother-child pairs apart from unrelated individuals, the researchers ran deep NGS to compare the TCR beta repertoires of mothers and children. The mean age was approximately 41 +/- 4 years for the mothers and about 12 +/- 4 years for the children. Libraries were sequenced on Illumina HiSeq 2000 with 100+100 nt paired-end reads after adapter ligation with NEBNext reagents. To avoid cross-contamination, the mother libraries and the child libraries were prepared a month apart and sequenced in separate runs. For each donor, between about 450,000 and 2,300,000 distinct TCR beta clonotypes were identified. Naive TCR beta clonotypes were estimated from low-frequency clonotypes matched to each donor's FACS-determined naive share, without sorting.

Sequencing used blood. The V gene is TRBV6-2 or TRBV6-3 and the J gene is TRBJ1-2, with the D segment identity uncertain. The receptor's source is a girl aged 2 to 9 in good health. The sequence in DNA is TGTGCCAGCAGTTACCGGCAAATATATGGCTACACCTTC. Its amino acids are CASSYRQIYGYTF.